This TCR beta chain was identified during a study of blood T cell repertoires in COVID-19. The CDR3 runs 14 residues. Trimming took off 1 base at V and 2 bases at J, with 8 bases between the two ends. CDR1 and CDR2 (germline): SGHTA, FQGNSA. Only one count was recorded for this clone. Produced via immunoSEQ multiplex PCR; TCRdb's table is partial and in-frame only. The data show about 81,000 clones, about 71% seen once. The TCR comes from a woman aged 45-59 years with acute or convalescent COVID-19. The rearrangement uses TRBV7-2 and TRBJ1-2; D call uncertain. The source material was peripheral blood. This CDR3 reads CASSLDTGNYGYTF. The CDR3 bases are TGTGCCAGCAGCTTAGATACGGGAAACTATGGCTACACCTTC.